Shown below are 7 T cell receptor beta chains from a single sample sequenced in a study of HIV-infected patients and healthy controls. No cell fractionation was done, so the repertoire covers all unsorted peripheral blood T cells. cDNA was made from approximately 0.55 ug RNA using alpha and beta constant primers. Each of the alpha and beta chains got its own library through chain-specific third strand synthesis with indices. MiXCR, run by TCRdb on the 5' RACE reads, gives a single entry per CDR3 protein. The sample yields 13,000 or so distinct CDR3 sequences, around 9.9% seen once. Input material: blood. The receptors derive from an adult in good health.

Points on this clonotype: A much larger clone differs from this one at a single base, so this may be a read error. J is TRBJ1-1 and V is TRBV28; no clear D. The CDR3 sequence is 15 residues long. V shed 8 bases and J shed 0 bases, with 16 bases lying between them. Germline V gives CDR1 MDHEN, CDR2 SYDVKM. The CDR3 DNA reads as TGTGCCAGCGGTCCCCTTCTCACCTTGAACACTGAAGCTTTCTTT. Protein sequence: CASGPLLTLNTEAFF.

Note on this clonotype: Being one base from a much bigger clone, this may be a read error. The chain carries TRBV29-1 and TRBJ1-3, with D hard to call. CDR1 is SQVTM and CDR2 is ANQGSEA in the germline V gene. The CDR3 contains 15 residues. V was cut by 2 bases and J by 0 bases, with 11 bases left in between. CDR3: CSVEQCRSSGNTIYF. CDR3 bases: TGCAGCGTTGAACAGTGTAGAAGCTCTGGAAACACCATATATTTT.

This clonotype was recorded many times. The V gene is TRBV13, the J gene TRBJ2-5; 8 bases are shared with TRBD2. CDR1 is PRHDT and CDR2 is FYEKMQ in the germline V gene (reference sequence). V lost 6 bases and J lost 1; bases outside the gene matches: 10. The CDR3 loop spans 16 amino acids. DNA for the CDR3: TGTGCCAGCAGTAAAAGCACTAGCGGATTCCAAGAGACCCAGTACTTC. Translating gives CASSKSTSGFQETQYF. Based on the CDR3 plus reference TRBV13 and TRBJ2-5, the full variable domain is AAGVIQSPRHLIKEKRETATLKCYPIPRHDTVYWYQQGPGQDPQFLISFYEKMQSDKGSIPDRFSAQQFSDYHSELNMSSLELGDSALYFCASSKSTSGFQETQYFGPGTRLLVL.

By share, this clonotype ranks as medium-sized. J is TRBJ2-3 and V is TRBV5-4; D is unresolved. V lost 4 bases to trimming and J lost 1 base, with 19 bases between them. The germline V gene encodes CDR1 SGHNT and CDR2 YYREEE (reference sequence). The CDR3 length is 17 residues. Here the CDR3 reads CASSHKSYDWGTDTQYF. The CDR3 DNA reads as TGTGCCAGCAGCCACAAATCTTACGATTGGGGCACAGATACGCAGTATTTT. Full variable domain (outside the CDR3, taken from reference TRBV5-4 and TRBJ2-3): ETGVTQSPTHLIKTRGQQVTLRCSSQSGHNTVSWYQQALGQGPQFIFQYYREEENGRGNFPPRFSGLQFPNYSSELNVNALELDDSALYLCASSHKSYDWGTDTQYFGPGTRLTVL.

In its sample, this clonotype was seen a few times. The chain uses TRBV27 and TRBJ2-7; D is undetermined. The CDR3 spans 14 residues. The V end lost 5 bases, the J end lost 2 bases, and 13 bases lay between the germline ends. Germline CDR1 is MNHEY and CDR2 is SMNVEV (reference sequence). The CDR3 DNA follows: TGTGCCAGCAGTGCCCACAGAAACCCCTACGAGCAGTACTTC. Amino acid sequence: CASSAHRNPYEQYF.

This clonotype occurred many times. This chain links TRBV12-5 with TRBJ1-2; tentative D call: TRBD1 (5 bases). The CDR3 sequence is 13 residues long. V gave up 1 base and J gave up 10 bases, with 13 bases separating them. CDR1 is LGHNT and CDR2 is FRNRAP in the germline V gene. The CDR3 protein is CASGLGAGTSYTF. CDR3 DNA: TGTGCTAGTGGTTTGGGCGCCGGGACGTCCTACACCTTC.

This clonotype was seen ten or more times. J is TRBJ2-5 and V is TRBV10-3; D uncertain. This CDR3 comprises 14 residues. Germline loops: CDR1 ENHRY, CDR2 SYGVKD. The V end was cut by 0 bases, the J end by 3 bases, with 8 bases between. The CDR3 DNA reads as TGTGCCATCAGTGAGTCGGGAAGGGAAGAGACCCAGTACTTC. Protein product: CAISESGREETQYF.